This T cell receptor (beta chain) came from a study of blood T cell repertoires in COVID-19. Across the study: PBMCs, B-cell-depleted T cells, or T cells were the source of the cDNA or gDNA that made up the material.

The table came from immunoSEQ multiplex PCR; TCRdb's copy has only in-frame clones and leaves some out. The sample carries about 290,000 clones, 89% recorded once. Germline V gives CDR1 LGHDT, CDR2 YNNKEL (reference sequence). The CDR3 spans 12 residues. Trimming at V came to 5 bases and at J to 7 bases, leaving 3 bases not matched to a gene. Participants came from about 23 US areas, aged about 18 to 100 years. The material sequenced was PBMCs or T cells enriched from blood (not recorded which). This clonotype was obtained from a woman between 40 and 50 years old who had recovered from COVID-19. V gene TRBV3-1 (or the pseudogene TRBV3-2) combines with J gene TRBJ1-2, with TRBD1 matching 8 bases. CDR3 sequence: CASSSGQGGYTF. In DNA, the CDR3 is TGTGCCAGCAGCTCCGGACAGGGTGGCTACACCTTC.